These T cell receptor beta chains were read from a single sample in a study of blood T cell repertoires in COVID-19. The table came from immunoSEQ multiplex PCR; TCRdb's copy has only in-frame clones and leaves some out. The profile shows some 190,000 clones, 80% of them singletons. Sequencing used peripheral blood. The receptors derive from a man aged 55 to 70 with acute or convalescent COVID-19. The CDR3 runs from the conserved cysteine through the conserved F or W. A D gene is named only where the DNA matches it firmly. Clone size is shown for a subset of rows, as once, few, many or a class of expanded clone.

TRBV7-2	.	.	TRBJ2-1	TGTGCCAGCAGCTTTACCTACAATGAGCAGTTCTTC	CASSFTYNEQFF
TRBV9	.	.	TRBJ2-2	TGTGCCAGCAGCGTAGGCGTGAACACCGGGGAGCTGTTTTTT	CASSVGVNTGELFF
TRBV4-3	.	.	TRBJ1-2	TGCGCCAGCAGCCAAGATGGGGCAGGGATGAATGGCTACACCTTC	CASSQDGAGMNGYTF
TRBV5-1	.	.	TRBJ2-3	TGCGCCAGCAGCCGGACAGACACAGATACGCAGTATTTT	CASSRTDTDTQYF
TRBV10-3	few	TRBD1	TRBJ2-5	TGTGCCATCAGCGGACAGGACGGGGAGACCCAGTACTTC	CAISGQDGETQYF
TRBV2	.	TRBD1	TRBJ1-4	TGTGCCAGCAGGAAAGACAGGGGCTCGTGGGGTGAAAAACTGTTTTTT	CASRKDRGSWGEKLFF
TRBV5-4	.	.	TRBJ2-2	TGTGCCAGCAGCTTGCCAGGGGGACTTGACACCGGGGAGCTGTTTTTT	CASSLPGGLDTGELFF
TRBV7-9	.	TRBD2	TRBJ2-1	TGTGCCAGCAGCCCCCCGCCATGGACTAGCGGGGGACACAATGAGCAGTTCTTC	CASSPPPWTSGGHNEQFF
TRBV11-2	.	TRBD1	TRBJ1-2	TGTGCCAGCAGCTTAACCTCCGGGACAGGAGGCTACACCTTC	CASSLTSGTGGYTF
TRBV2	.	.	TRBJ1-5	TGTGCCAGCAGTGAAGAATCCGGGGAGCAGCCCCAGCATTTT	CASSEESGEQPQHF
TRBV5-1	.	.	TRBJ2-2	TGCGCCAGCAGCTTGGAAGCGCTTACGAGGGAGCTGTTTTTT	CASSLEALTRELFF
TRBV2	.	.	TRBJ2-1	TGTGCCACCAAGGACAGCGGCTATGAGCAGTTCTTC	CATKDSGYEQFF
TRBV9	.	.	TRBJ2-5	TGTGCCAGCAGCGAGGGGGAAGAGACCCAGTACTTC	CASSEGEETQYF
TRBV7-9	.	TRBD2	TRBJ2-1	TGTGCCAGCAGCGGATGGGGACTAGCGGGGAACAATGAGCAGTTCTTC	CASSGWGLAGNNEQFF
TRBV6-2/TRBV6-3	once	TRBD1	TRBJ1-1	TGTGCCAGCAGTTTCGACAGGGGGCAGAATATGAACACTGAAGCTTTCTTT	CASSFDRGQNMNTEAFF
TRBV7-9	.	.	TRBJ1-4	TGTGCCAGCAGCTTCGGACAGTATGAAAAACTGTTTTTT	CASSFGQYEKLFF
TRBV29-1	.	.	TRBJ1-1	TGCAGCGGCACCTGGGGGGGACCGAACACTGAAGCTTTCTTT	CSGTWGGPNTEAFF
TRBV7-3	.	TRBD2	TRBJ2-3	TGTGCCAGCAGCCCGACGACTAGCGTTAGCACAGATACGCAGTATTTT	CASSPTTSVSTDTQYF
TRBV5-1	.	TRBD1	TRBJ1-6	TGCGCCAGCAGCTTGGAGACAGGGGTTAATTCACCCCTCCACTTT	CASSLETGVNSPLHF
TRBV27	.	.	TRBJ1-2	TGTGCCAGCAGTCCCACGCGGGGCGGGTTCTATGGCTACACCTTC	CASSPTRGGFYGYTF
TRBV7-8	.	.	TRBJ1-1	TGTGCCAGCAGCCCGCAACGGGAAGCTTTCTTT	CASSPQREAFF
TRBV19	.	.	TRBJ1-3	TGTGCCAGTAGCACGTTACAGGGATCCCAAGGCGGCTCTGGAAACACCATATATTTT	CASSTLQGSQGGSGNTIYF
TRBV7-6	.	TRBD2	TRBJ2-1	TGTGCCAGCAGCTTAGCGACTAGCGGGAGTCGGAATGAGCAGTTCTTC	CASSLATSGSRNEQFF
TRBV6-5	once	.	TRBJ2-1	TGTGCCAGCAGAAGTAGCGACTACAATGAGCAGTTCTTC	CASRSSDYNEQFF
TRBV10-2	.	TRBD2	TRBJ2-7	TGCGCCAGCAGTGAGTTACGGATAGCGGGGCCCGCCTACGAGCAGTACTTC	CASSELRIAGPAYEQYF
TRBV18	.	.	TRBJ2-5	TGTGCCAGCTCACCAGGCAGTCAAGAGACCCAGTACTTC	CASSPGSQETQYF
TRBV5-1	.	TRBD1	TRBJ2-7	TGCGCCAGCGGGAACGGACAGGGGGCTTACGAGCAGTACTTC	CASGNGQGAYEQYF
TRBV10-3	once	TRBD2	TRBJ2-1	TGTGCCATCAGTGAGTCATTAGCGGGAGTAGGTGAGCAGTTCTTC	CAISESLAGVGEQFF
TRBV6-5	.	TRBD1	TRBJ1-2	TGTGCCAGCCGACGAGGACAGGGCGTATCCTATGGCTACACCTTC	CASRRGQGVSYGYTF
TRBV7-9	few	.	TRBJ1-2	TGTGCCAGCAGCTTGGGACTTAACTATGGCTACACCTTC	CASSLGLNYGYTF
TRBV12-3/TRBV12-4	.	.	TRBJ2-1	TGTGCCAGCAGTTTGAGGGCCGATGAGCAGTTCTTC	CASSLRADEQFF
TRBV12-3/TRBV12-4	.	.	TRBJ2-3	TGTGCCAGCAGTTTGAGGCGGGCGGCTCCGCAGTATTTT	CASSLRRAAPQYF
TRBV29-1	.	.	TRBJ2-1	TGCAGCGTTATTAAGCGGATCAATGAGCAGTTCTTC	CSVIKRINEQFF
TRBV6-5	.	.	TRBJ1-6	TGTGCCAGCACCACAGGGAACTTTATCAATTCACCCCTCCACTTT	CASTTGNFINSPLHF
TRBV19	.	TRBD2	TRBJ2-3	TGTGCCAGTAGTATTTTAGGACTAGCGGGAGTGGGAGATACGCAGTATTTT	CASSILGLAGVGDTQYF
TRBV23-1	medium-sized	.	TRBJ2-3	TGCGCCAGCAGTCACCCCGACGACATCTTTAGCACAGATACGCAGTATTTT	CASSHPDDIFSTDTQYF